This T cell receptor (beta chain) was profiled in a study of T cells in tuberculosis. General study results and limits: Active tuberculosis alpha repertoires lay closer to GMM-specific TCRs than controls'.

V lost 3 bases and J lost 3, with 15 bases in between. The CDR3 is 15 residues long. Germline V gene sequence: CDR1 SGHAT, CDR2 FQNNGV. Comment on this clone: The antigen is unknown.

Each clinical donor contributed on average around 92,000 T cells from unsorted cryopreserved PBMC. The data were produced by immunoSEQ multiplex PCR, yet TCRdb's version contains in-frame clones alone and is incomplete. The data contain some 34,000 clones, approximately 96% of them singletons. This clonotype was obtained from a donor aged 5-35 years with latent tuberculosis or without tuberculosis infection. Sequencing was performed on PBMCs. This rearrangement joins TRBV11-2 to TRBJ2-7; tentative D call: TRBD2 (6 bases). The DNA for the CDR3 is TGTGCCAGCAGCTTTGGGTTAGCGGAGCTCTACGAGCAGTACTTC. As protein: CASSFGLAELYEQYF.